Each of the 29 T cell receptor beta chains below was sequenced from the same sample in a study of control samples from healthy donors and cancer patients. Only in-frame clones appear in the TCRdb table, and some are missing; sequencing was by immunoSEQ multiplex PCR. Of approximately 52,000 clones listed, approximately 88% are singletons. The sequencing input was blood. These receptors all come from a man aged 50 to 60 in good health.

Remarks on this clone: Sequence at one end of the junction differs from germline and may be a read error. The chain recombines TRBV7-7 with TRBJ2-5; the match to TRBD1 covers 10 bases. Germline V gene data show CDR1 as SSHAT and CDR2 as FNYEAQ (reference sequence). CDR3 length: 13 amino acids. CDR3 amino acids: CASSWTGGETQYF. The DNA of the CDR3 is TGTGCTAGCAGTTGGACAGGGGGAGAGACCCAGTACTTC.

This clone was counted once. V usage is TRBV20-1 and J usage is TRBJ2-1; D gene unclear. V shed 5 bases and J shed 8 bases, with 7 bases lying between them. This CDR3 comprises 10 residues. The V gene's germline CDR1 is DFQATT and CDR2 SNEGSKA (reference sequence). The CDR3: CSAGTDEQFF. CDR3 in DNA: TGCAGTGCTGGAACCGATGAGCAGTTCTTC.

This clone appeared a few times. The J gene is TRBJ2-1, the V gene TRBV7-2; TRBD2 aligns across 11 bases. The CDR3 is 18 amino acids. V lost 5 bases and J lost 0; bases outside the gene matches: 9. The V gene's germline CDR1 is SGHTA and CDR2 FQGNSA. The CDR3 reads CASSHPGTSGLSYNEQFF. The CDR3 bases are TGTGCCAGCAGCCACCCGGGGACTAGCGGTCTCTCCTACAATGAGCAGTTCTTC.

V usage is TRBV12-3 or TRBV12-4 and J usage is TRBJ1-2; D unresolved. CDR3 length equals 12 residues. The V end lost 2 bases, the J end lost 8 bases, and 9 bases lay between the germline ends. CDR3 sequence: CASSLSARGYTF. CDR3 coding DNA: TGTGCCAGCAGTTTATCCGCCCGAGGCTACACCTTC.

This chain links TRBV3-1 (or the pseudogene TRBV3-2) with TRBJ2-2, with TRBD1 matching 8 bases. CDR1 and CDR2 from the germline V gene are LGHDT and YNNKEL (reference sequence). The V segment lost 4 bases and the J segment 2 bases; nucleotides outside the gene matches: 6. This CDR3 has 16 amino acids. The CDR3 loop reads CASSRWTGYNTGELFF. In DNA, the CDR3 is TGTGCCAGCAGCCGATGGACAGGGTACAACACCGGGGAGCTGTTTTTT.

The rearrangement joins TRBV29-1 to TRBJ2-3; maybe TRBD2 (7 bases). Germline CDR1 is SQVTM and CDR2 is ANQGSEA. V was pared by 3 bases and J by 6 bases, with 13 bases between. The CDR3 contains 13 residues. The chain's CDR3 is CSVDLGGLDTQYF. The CDR3 region has the DNA TGCAGCGTTGACTTGGGGGGGCTGGATACGCAGTATTTT.

The chain joins TRBV7-3 to TRBJ2-5; D is perhaps TRBD1 (5 bases). V was clipped by 5 bases and J by 0 bases, with 10 bases between them. The CDR3 is 14 amino acids. Germline CDR1 reads SGHTA; CDR2 reads FQGTGA. The CDR3 sequence: CASSAQGDQETQYF. For the CDR3, the DNA is TGTGCCAGCAGCGCCCAAGGGGACCAAGAGACCCAGTACTTC. Combining the CDR3 with reference TRBV7-3 and TRBJ2-5 gives the whole variable domain GAGVSQTPSNKVTEKGKYVELRCDPISGHTALYWYRQSLGQGPEFLIYFQGTGAADDSGLPNDRFFAVRPEGSVSTLKIQRTERGDSAVYLCASSAQGDQETQYFGPGTRLLVL.

The chain couples TRBV5-1 to TRBJ1-6; weak D call: TRBD1 (5 bases). Germline CDR1 and CDR2: SGHRS and YFSETQ. V lost 0 bases to trimming and J lost 12 bases, with 16 bases between them. CDR3 length: 15 amino acids. The CDR3 DNA is TGCGCCAGCAGCTTGGACCTCCTGGGGGGTAAACCCCTCCACTTT. This gives the protein CASSLDLLGGKPLHF.

The rearrangement links TRBV11-2 to TRBJ2-7; TRBD1 matches at 9 bases. After removal of 5 bases from V and 5 bases from J, the junction contained 7 bases not matched to a gene. CDR3 length: 14 residues. Germline CDR1 reads SGHAT; CDR2 reads FQNNGV. The CDR3 loop is CASSPQTGGNEQYF. The CDR3 DNA is TGTGCCAGCAGCCCCCAGACAGGGGGGAACGAGCAGTACTTC.

This chain connects TRBV4-2 to TRBJ2-3; 7 nucleotides align to TRBD2. CDR1 is LGHNA, CDR2 YNFKEQ, per germline. V lost 1 base and J lost 3; bases outside the gene matches: 7. CDR3 length: 16 amino acids. The CDR3 DNA is TGTGCCAGCAGCCAAGTTCTAGCGGATAGTACAGATACGCAGTATTTT. Translated, it gives CASSQVLADSTDTQYF.

J is TRBJ2-7 and V is TRBV28; 7 bases line up with TRBD1. The CDR3 spans 13 residues. V lost 8 bases to trimming and J lost 3 bases; unmatched junction nucleotides: 7. CDR1 MDHEN and CDR2 SYDVKM come from the germline V gene. CDR3 nucleotide sequence: TGTGCCAGCGGCCGGGGACAGATCTACGAGCAGTACTTC. It translates to CASGRGQIYEQYF. The full variable domain, in which reference TRBV28 and TRBJ2-7 provide the parts outside the CDR3, is DVKVTQSSRYLVKRTGEKVFLECVQDMDHENMFWYRQDPGLGLRLIYFSYDVKMKEKGDIPEGYSVSREKKERFSLILESASTNQTSMYLCASGRGQIYEQYFGPGTRLTVT.

For this clone: At one boundary the junction diverges from the germline segment, which might be a read error. V usage is TRBV12-3 or TRBV12-4 and J usage is TRBJ1-1, with a weak D call TRBD1 (6 bases). This CDR3 has 12 amino acids. Here the CDR3 reads CAGSPQGWKAFF. The CDR3 nucleotides are TGTGCCGGCAGCCCACAGGGATGGAAAGCTTTCTTT.

The V and J genes are TRBV6-1 and TRBJ2-2; possibly TRBD1 for D (6 bases). The germline V gene has CDR1 MNHNS and CDR2 SASEGT. The CDR3 covers 16 residues. V lost 2 bases, J lost 7 bases, and 17 bases lay in between. CDR3 sequence: CASSELWQGLGGELFF. The CDR3 nucleotides are TGTGCCAGCAGTGAATTGTGGCAGGGGCTCGGCGGGGAGCTGTTTTTT.

This chain uses TRBV20-1 with TRBJ1-1; D not resolved. The CDR3 spans 11 residues. Trimming took 5 bases from V and 11 from J, leaving 15 bases between them. Looked up from germline, CDR1 is DFQATT and CDR2 is SNEGSKA (reference sequence). The CDR3 protein is CSAASEKGAFF. CDR3 sequence (DNA): TGCAGTGCTGCCTCGGAGAAAGGGGCTTTCTTT.

V and J are TRBV19 and TRBJ2-7; perhaps TRBD2 as D (5 bases). With 1 base removed from V and 1 base from J, the gap between germline ends came to 11 bases. Germline loops: CDR1 LNHDA, CDR2 SQIVND (reference sequence). The CDR3 has 15 residues. CDR3 nucleotide sequence: TGTGCCAGTAGTATAGCGAGGGTAGGGTCCTACGAGCAGTACTTC. This sequence encodes CASSIARVGSYEQYF.

This clone was recorded a few times. The chain has TRBV2 and TRBJ2-7; perhaps TRBD2 as D (5 bases). Germline V CDR1 and CDR2: SNHLY, FYNNEI. Deletions cut 5 bases from V and 7 bases from J, with 12 bases between. The CDR3 has 12 amino acids. The CDR3 loop reads CASSRRVGEQYF. The CDR3 nucleotides read TGTGCCAGCAGTCGGCGGGTGGGAGAGCAGTACTTC. The full variable domain, completed using reference TRBV2 and TRBJ2-7, is EPEVTQTPSHQVTQMGQEVILRCVPISNHLYFYWYRQILGQKVEFLVSFYNNEISEKSEIFDDQFSVERPDGSNFTLKIRSTKLEDSAMYFCASSRRVGEQYFGPGTRLTVT.

The V gene is TRBV27, the J gene TRBJ1-2; D remains ambiguous. V was cut by 5 bases and J by 1 base, with 8 bases left in between. Per germline, CDR1 MNHEY and CDR2 SMNVEV (reference sequence). The CDR3 loop spans 13 amino acids. CDR3 residues: CASSIRRNYGYTF. The CDR3 DNA is TGTGCCAGCAGTATCAGGCGTAACTATGGCTACACCTTC.

This clone showed up just once. The rearrangement uses TRBV27 and TRBJ1-2; TRBD1 matches 11 bases. Per germline, CDR1 MNHEY and CDR2 SMNVEV (reference sequence). Losses at the gene ends were 6 bases for V and 5 bases for J; bases not matched to a gene: 8. The CDR3 spans 15 residues. In nucleotides, the CDR3 is TGTGCCAGCAGCAATAAGGGACAGGGGGTTTATGGCTACACCTTC. Encoded protein: CASSNKGQGVYGYTF.

The chain couples TRBV11-2 to TRBJ2-2; 11 nucleotides agree with TRBD2. V gave up 5 bases and J gave up 1 base; unmatched junction bases: 6. This CDR3 contains 17 residues. Germline CDR1 is SGHAT and CDR2 is FQNNGV. Here the CDR3 DNA reads TGTGCCAGCAGCGTTGGGACTAGCGGACAGAACACCGGGGAGCTGTTTTTT. It translates to CASSVGTSGQNTGELFF.

The gene calls are TRBV11-3 and TRBJ2-3, with TRBD2 matching over 9 bases. The CDR3 is 18 amino acids. Unmatched junction bases numbered 15, after V lost 8 bases and J lost 0 bases. Looked up from germline, CDR1 is SGHNT and CDR2 is YENEEA. The CDR3 DNA follows: TGTGCCAGCGCTTTGGGGGTTAGCGGGAGAACTAGCACAGATACGCAGTATTTT. Protein: CASALGVSGRTSTDTQYF.

The chain joins TRBV11-3 to TRBJ2-1; 8 nucleotides agree with TRBD2. The trim removed 3 bases at V and 0 bases at J, leaving 7 bases unmatched. The CDR3 covers 17 residues. Germline CDR1 SGHNT, CDR2 YENEEA. In nucleotides, the CDR3 is TGTGCCAGCAGCTTTGAACTAGCGGCATCCTCCTACAATGAGCAGTTCTTC. It is translated as CASSFELAASSYNEQFF. The variable domain in full, completed from reference TRBV11-3 and TRBJ2-1, reads EAGVVQSPRYKIIEKKQPVAFWCNPISGHNTLYWYLQNLGQGPELLIRYENEEAVDDSQLPKDRFSAERLKGVDSTLKIQPAELGDSAVYLCASSFELAASSYNEQFFGPGTRLTVL.

The chain is built from TRBV28 and TRBJ1-5; D perhaps matches TRBD1 (5 bases). The V and J ends lost 3 bases and 5 bases respectively, with 11 bases between them. CDR1 MDHEN and CDR2 SYDVKM come from the germline V gene. The CDR3 has 14 residues. The CDR3 nucleotides read TGTGCCAGCAGTTTGAGCTTAGGGGATCAGCCCCAGCATTTT. It yields the protein CASSLSLGDQPQHF.

The V and J genes are TRBV7-8 and TRBJ1-5; unclear D gene. This CDR3 contains 14 residues. Germline CDR1 reads SGHVS; CDR2 reads FQNEAQ. With 2 bases removed from V and 3 bases from J, the gap between germline ends came to 8 bases. CDR3 nucleotide sequence: TGTGCCAGCAGCTTACGCGGAAACAATCAGCCCCAGCATTTT. Its protein is CASSLRGNNQPQHF.

V usage is TRBV5-5 and J usage is TRBJ1-2; 9 nucleotides line up with TRBD1. Looked up from germline, CDR1 is SGHKS and CDR2 is YYEKEE (reference sequence). V gave up 4 bases and J gave up 4 bases; unmatched junction bases: 8. The length of the CDR3 is 15 residues. In DNA form, the CDR3 reads TGTGCCAGCAGCATAGGACAGGGGCCTTTCTATGGCTACACCTTC. Amino acids: CASSIGQGPFYGYTF.

This clone has just a few counts. The CDR3 protein is CASSPQGTNEKLFF. The CDR3 coding sequence is TGTGCCAGCTCACCCCAGGGTACAAATGAAAAACTGTTTTTT. This chain links TRBV18 with TRBJ1-4, with TRBD1 as a possible D gene (5 bases). The V gene's germline CDR1 is KGHSH and CDR2 LQKENI. V lost 3 bases, J lost 5 bases, and 10 bases lay in between. CDR3 size: 14 residues.

This sequence joins TRBV7-9 and TRBJ1-1; no reliable D call. The CDR3 covers 13 residues. Trimming took off 4 bases at V and 3 bases at J, with 9 bases between the two ends. Germline V gene sequence: CDR1 SEHNR, CDR2 FQNEAQ (reference sequence). CDR3 protein: CASSSHPDTEAFF. The DNA for the CDR3 is TGTGCCAGCAGCTCCCACCCAGACACTGAAGCTTTCTTT.

This clone was found once. The genes are TRBV7-9 and TRBJ2-3; 7 bases match TRBD1. The V segment lost 3 bases and the J segment 0 bases; nucleotides outside the gene matches: 9. Germline lookup yields CDR1 SEHNR and CDR2 FQNEAQ (reference sequence). The CDR3 is 17 amino acids. Here the CDR3 DNA reads TGTGCCAGCAGCTTTACTTCGACGGGACAGAGCACAGATACGCAGTATTTT. Its protein is CASSFTSTGQSTDTQYF.

The chain couples TRBV19 to TRBJ1-2; D is unclear. The CDR3 is 14 residues long. Germline V lookup: CDR1 LNHDA, CDR2 SQIVND (reference sequence). V was cut by 3 bases and J by 4 bases, with 12 bases left in between. In DNA, the CDR3 is TGTGCCAGTAGTATCCAGGACGAGTTCTATGGCTACACCTTC. It is translated as CASSIQDEFYGYTF.

This clone was seen only a few times. Written as DNA, the CDR3 is TGTGCCAGCAGCCCCGACAGTCGTTTCTACGAGCAGTACTTC. This translates into CASSPDSRFYEQYF. The rearrangement joins TRBV27 to TRBJ2-7; a possible D gene is TRBD1 (5 bases). Germline V gene sequence: CDR1 MNHEY, CDR2 SMNVEV (reference sequence). The V end lost 6 bases, the J end lost 3 bases, and 15 bases lay between the germline ends. The CDR3 is 14 amino acids.